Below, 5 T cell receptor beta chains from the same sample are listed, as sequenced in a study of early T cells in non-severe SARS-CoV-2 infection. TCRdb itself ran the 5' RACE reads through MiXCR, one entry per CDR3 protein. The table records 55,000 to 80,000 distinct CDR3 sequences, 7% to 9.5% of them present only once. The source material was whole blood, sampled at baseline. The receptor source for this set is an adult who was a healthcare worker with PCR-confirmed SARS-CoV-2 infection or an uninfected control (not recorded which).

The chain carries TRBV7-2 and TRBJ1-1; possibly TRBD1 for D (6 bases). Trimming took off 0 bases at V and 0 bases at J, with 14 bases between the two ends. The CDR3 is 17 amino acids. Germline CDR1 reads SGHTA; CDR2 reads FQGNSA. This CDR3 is CASSLAWTAPMNTEAFF. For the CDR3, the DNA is TGTGCCAGCAGCTTAGCTTGGACAGCTCCTATGAACACTGAAGCTTTCTTT. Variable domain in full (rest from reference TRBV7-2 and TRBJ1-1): GAGVSQSPSNKVTEKGKDVELRCDPISGHTALYWYRQSLGQGLEFLIYFQGNSAPDKSGLPSDRFSAERTGGSVSTLTIQRTQQEDSAVYLCASSLAWTAPMNTEAFFGQGTRLTVV.

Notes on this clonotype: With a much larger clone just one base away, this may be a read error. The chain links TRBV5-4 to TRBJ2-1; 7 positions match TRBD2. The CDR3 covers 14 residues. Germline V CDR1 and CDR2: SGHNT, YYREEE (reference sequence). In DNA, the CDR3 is TGTGCCAGCAGCTTGGGACTAGCAAACAATGTGCAGTTCTTC. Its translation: CASSLGLANNVQFF.

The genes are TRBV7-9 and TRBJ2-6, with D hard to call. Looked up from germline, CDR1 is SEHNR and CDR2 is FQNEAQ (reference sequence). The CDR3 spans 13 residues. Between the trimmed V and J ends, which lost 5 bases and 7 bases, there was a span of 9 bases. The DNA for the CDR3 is TGTGCCAGCAGCCTGCTAGGAGCCAACGTCCTGACTTTC. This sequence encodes CASSLLGANVLTF. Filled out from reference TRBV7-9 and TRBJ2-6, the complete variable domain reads DTGVSQNPRHKITKRGQNVTFRCDPISEHNRLYWYRQTLGQGPEFLTYFQNEAQLEKSRLLSDRFSAERPKGSFSTLEIQRTEQGDSAMYLCASSLLGANVLTFGAGSRLTVL.

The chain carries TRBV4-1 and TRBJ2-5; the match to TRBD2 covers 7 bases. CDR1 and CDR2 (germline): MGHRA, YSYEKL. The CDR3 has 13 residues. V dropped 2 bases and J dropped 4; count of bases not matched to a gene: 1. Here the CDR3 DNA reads TGCGCCAGCAGCCAACCGGGAGGAGAGACCCAGTACTTC. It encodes CASSQPGGETQYF.

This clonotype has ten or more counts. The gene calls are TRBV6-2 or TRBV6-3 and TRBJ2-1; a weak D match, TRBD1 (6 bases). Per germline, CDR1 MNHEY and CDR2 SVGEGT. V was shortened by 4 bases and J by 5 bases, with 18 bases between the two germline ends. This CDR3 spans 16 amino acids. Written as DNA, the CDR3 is TGTGCCAGCAGTTCCATACTTTCTCGGACAGACAATGAGCAGTTCTTC. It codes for CASSSILSRTDNEQFF.